This T cell receptor (beta chain) was identified in a study of regulatory and conventional T cells in RAG deficiency. The sorted conventional CD4+ T cells were CD25-low and CD127-high, with genomic DNA sequenced. TCRdb's table, derived via immunoSEQ multiplex PCR, lists solely in-frame clones and lacks some. In the table there are roughly 29,000 clones, more than 90% of which are singletons. Looked up from germline, CDR1 is MNHEY and CDR2 is SVGAGI. CDR3 length equals 15 residues. The ends were cut back, 4 bases at V and 2 bases at J, with 9 bases in the middle. These data were also reused for a study on regulatory T cells. As reported in that work: The primer mix had 52 TRBV and 13 TRBJ primers.

The rearrangement joins TRBV6-5 to TRBJ2-6; D might be TRBD2 (5 bases). The material sequenced was CD25- CD4+ T cells sorted from blood. The sequence came from a human donor in good health. CDR3 amino acids: CASSSAGTGANVLTF. CDR3 in DNA: TGTGCCAGCAGTTCCGCCGGGACTGGGGCCAACGTCCTGACTTTC.